This T cell receptor (beta chain) is from a study of T cells in Graves' hyperthyroidism and ophthalmopathy. Template material for amplifying TCR beta CDR3 regions consisted of RNA transcripts. The HTBI set primed first-round TCR CDR3 RT-PCR. Each CDR3 protein gets one entry after TCRdb re-called the multiplex PCR reads with MiXCR. The sample yields 600,000 to 800,000 distinct CDR3 sequences, around a third seen once. This CDR3 spans 18 amino acids. Germline-derived CDR1 and CDR2 are MNHEY and SVGAGI. Trimming took 2 bases from V and 0 from J; bases not matched to a gene: 13. The source material was blood. This clonotype was sampled from a woman aged 40 to 55 with Graves' hyperthyroidism. This chain links TRBV6-5 with TRBJ2-7; TRBD1 agrees at 7 bases. DNA of the CDR3: TGTGCCAGCAGTTACGCGGTACAACCGGGACAGAGCTCCTACGAGCAGTACTTC. Its protein is CASSYAVQPGQSSYEQYF.